Listed here is a single T cell receptor beta chain. Germline V lookup: CDR1 SGDLS, CDR2 YYNGEE. This CDR3 region has 16 residues. Trimming removed 0 bases at V and 5 bases at J, with 16 bases between. The sample belongs to a study of blood T cell repertoires in COVID-19. On the study more broadly: The United States, Italy and Spain were the sources of the acute and convalescent COVID-19 samples. Sample material is recorded as cDNA or gDNA derived from T cells, B-cell-depleted T cells, or PBMCs.

Authors' methods: Amplification of reference gene primers provided the estimated nucleated cell counts. Using immunoSEQ multiplex PCR, the repertoire was profiled, and TCRdb retains in-frame clones only, with some absent. Clone size and the V and J calls come from that table; the DNA yielded D and trimming. The sample contains roughly 160,000 clones, about 86% of which appear only once. The rearrangement joins TRBV9 to TRBJ2-3, with a weak D call TRBD2 (5 bases). The sequenced sample consisted of peripheral blood. The receptor was isolated from a woman between 65 and 79 years old who had recovered from COVID-19. As DNA, the CDR3 is TGTGCCAGCAGCGTAGCCCCCCTAGCTTATAAAGATACGCAGTATTTT. As protein: CASSVAPLAYKDTQYF.